Below, one T cell receptor (beta chain) is given with its context. The antigen is not known. 60 Vbeta and 13 Jbeta primers were used in PCR. Libraries were prepared by immunoSEQ multiplex PCR; TCRdb keeps only in-frame clonotypes and omits some of them. Among around 150,000 clones, around 73% were seen once, and the ten largest hold 1.4%. The entry originates in a study of cytomegalovirus exposure and HLA in healthy donors. The overall study: Clustering assigned approximately 78% of the roughly 400 genotyped donors to the Caucasian-associated ancestry cluster. Whole-study results and caveats: TCR association rates varied by HLA locus in a later analysis, with DRB1 highest and HLA-C lowest. Cytomegalovirus association was listed for around 170 TCR beta chains. Highly shared variants forming one cluster were likely a sequencing artifact.

Sequences were obtained from PBMCs. This sequence originates from a male donor in good health and CMV-seronegative.

The CDR3 coding sequence is TGTGCCAGCAGTGATCGGGGAGGATACGAGCAGTACTTC. This sequence encodes CASSDRGGYEQYF. The chain has TRBV2 and TRBJ2-7, with a tentative D call TRBD2 (6 bases). Between the trimmed V and J ends, which lost 3 bases and 4 bases, there was a span of 10 bases. Germline assignment: CDR1 SNHLY and CDR2 FYNNEI. This CDR3 spans 13 amino acids.